The present entry profiles one T cell receptor (beta chain) with its context. This sample stems from a study of blood T cell repertoires in COVID-19. Original handling: Amplification of reference gene primers was used by the study to estimate nucleated cell counts. Only in-frame clones appear in the TCRdb table, and some are missing; sequencing was by immunoSEQ multiplex PCR. D and trimming were read from the DNA, whereas the V and J calls and clone size are those reported in that table. This table holds just under 350,000 clones, more than 70% found once. The germline gives CDR1 SGHAT, CDR2 FQDESV (reference sequence). The CDR3 covers 13 residues. Trimming removed 6 bases from V and 13 bases from J; junction bases left unmatched: 8.

This receptor was taken from a man younger than 45 with active or convalescent COVID-19. The chain couples TRBV11-1 to TRBJ1-6, with TRBD1 identical over 8 bases. The sequenced sample consisted of peripheral blood. DNA of the CDR3: TGTGCCAGCAGTTCCGGACAGGGTGCGCCCCTCCACTTT. Amino acid sequence: CASSSGQGAPLHF.